The 27 T cell receptor beta chains listed next were all sequenced from one sample in a study of cytomegalovirus exposure and HLA in healthy donors. The PCR ran on 60 Vbeta and 13 Jbeta primers. The method was immunoSEQ multiplex PCR; TCRdb's version includes in-frame clones alone and lacks a portion of them. This table has roughly 160,000 clones, over 60% appearing once. Sequencing was carried out using PBMCs. The receptors shown here come from a woman in her twenties or thirties in good health and CMV-seronegative.

This rearrangement joins TRBV29-1 to TRBJ2-3; the D gene is possibly TRBD1 (6 bases). The germline V and J ends were trimmed by 1 base and 4 bases, with 15 bases remaining between them. This CDR3 spans 15 amino acids. Germline V gene data show CDR1 as SQVTM and CDR2 as ANQGSEA. The CDR3 DNA follows: TGCAGCGTTGAAGGAGTGGCCAGGGGCCCAGATACGCAGTATTTT. Encoded protein: CSVEGVARGPDTQYF.

V and J are TRBV5-6 and TRBJ2-3; D is undetermined. V lost 3 bases to trimming and J lost 1 base, with 3 bases between them. CDR1 and CDR2 from the germline V gene are SGHDT and YYEEEE. The CDR3 is 12 amino acids. The CDR3 nucleotides are TGTGCCAGCAGCTCGGGCACAGATACGCAGTATTTT. Translating it yields CASSSGTDTQYF.

V is TRBV9 and J is TRBJ2-3; D not certain. The CDR3 extends over 13 amino acids. Trimming pared 3 bases from V and 4 bases from J, leaving 9 bases between. Looked up from germline, CDR1 is SGDLS and CDR2 is YYNGEE. The CDR3 sequence: CASSDGVSDTQYF. The CDR3 bases are TGTGCCAGCAGCGATGGAGTTTCAGATACGCAGTATTTT.

V gene TRBV5-1 combines with J gene TRBJ2-7, with 7 bases aligning to TRBD2. The germline V gene has CDR1 SGHRS and CDR2 YFSETQ. J lost 4 bases, V lost 4 bases, and 17 bases had no gene match. This CDR3 has 17 amino acids. The CDR3, as DNA: TGCGCCAGCAGCCCGGGGATGTCGGCGGGAGTTTTTTACGAGCAGTACTTC. It is translated as CASSPGMSAGVFYEQYF. The variable domain in full, with the rest retrieved from reference TRBV5-1 and TRBJ2-7, is KAGVTQTPRYLIKTRGQQVTLSCSPISGHRSVSWYQQTPGQGLQFLFEYFSETQRNKGNFPGRFSGRQFSNSRSEMNVSTLELGDSALYLCASSPGMSAGVFYEQYFGPGTRLTVT.

J is TRBJ1-2 and V is TRBV28; 7 bases fit TRBD1. Germline V gene sequence: CDR1 MDHEN, CDR2 SYDVKM. The CDR3 loop spans 15 amino acids. Losses at the gene ends were 1 base for V and 8 bases for J; bases not matched to a gene: 10. The CDR3 coding sequence is TGTGCCAGCAGTTTATTGAGACAGGGTTTAGGAGGCTACACCTTC. Translated: CASSLLRQGLGGYTF.

The chain recombines TRBV25-1 with TRBJ2-1; TRBD2 agrees at 7 bases. This CDR3 has 15 amino acids. Germline V gene lookup returns CDR1 MGHDK and CDR2 SYGVNS. V lost 6 bases and J lost 0; bases outside the gene matches: 5. The CDR3 loop reads CASRPSGSSYNEQFF. As DNA, the CDR3 is TGTGCCAGCAGACCTAGCGGCAGCTCCTACAATGAGCAGTTCTTC.

This sequence joins TRBV9 and TRBJ2-2; D may be TRBD2 (5 bases). Between the trimmed V and J ends, which lost 1 base and 0 bases, there was a span of 13 bases. Germline CDR1 is SGDLS and CDR2 is YYNGEE. The CDR3 extends over 17 amino acids. The CDR3 sequence: CASSVRLGVANTGELFF. The CDR3 DNA reads TGTGCCAGCAGCGTAAGGCTCGGGGTCGCGAACACCGGGGAGCTGTTTTTT.

This chain uses TRBV27 with TRBJ1-2; TRBD1 might be the D (6 bases). V lost 4 bases to trimming and J lost 5 bases, with 23 bases between them. Germline assignment: CDR1 MNHEY and CDR2 SMNVEV (reference sequence). The CDR3 spans 17 residues. In DNA form, the CDR3 reads TGTGCCAGCAGTTCGGACAGCTTAAACATGGGCCTATATGGCTACACCTTC. It specifies CASSSDSLNMGLYGYTF.

The chain employs TRBV4-1 and TRBJ1-2, with a tentative D call TRBD1 (6 bases). Looked up from germline, CDR1 is MGHRA and CDR2 is YSYEKL. The CDR3 is made up of 14 amino acids. The V end lost 3 bases, the J end lost 4 bases, and 12 bases lay between the germline ends. This chain's CDR3 is CASSQPGVGYGYTF. The DNA for the CDR3 is TGCGCCAGCAGCCAGCCAGGGGTCGGCTATGGCTACACCTTC.

V and J are TRBV6-5 and TRBJ1-1; D remains unclear. The germline V gene encodes CDR1 MNHEY and CDR2 SVGAGI. This CDR3 spans 12 amino acids. V was clipped by 8 bases and J by 3 bases, with 10 bases between them. The CDR3 nucleotides are TGTGCCAGCGGCTTCGTCTACACTGAAGCTTTCTTT. This gives the protein CASGFVYTEAFF.

This rearrangement joins TRBV7-3 to TRBJ2-3; 10 bases are a match to TRBD1. The CDR3 consists of 16 residues. V was pared by 4 bases and J by 3 bases, with 7 bases of the junction left unmatched. Germline V CDR1 and CDR2: SGHTA, FQGTGA. The CDR3 reads CASSSSGTGVTDTQYF. For the CDR3, the DNA is TGTGCCAGCAGCTCTTCCGGGACAGGGGTGACAGATACGCAGTATTTT.

The V call is TRBV7-2, the J call TRBJ2-1; no reliable D call. This CDR3 comprises 16 residues. Trimming pared 2 bases from V and 6 bases from J, leaving 17 bases between. Germline CDR1 and CDR2: SGHTA and FQGNSA. CDR3: CASSLLLSFLSNEQFF. The CDR3 DNA sequence: TGTGCCAGCAGCTTACTGCTTAGCTTCTTGTCCAATGAGCAGTTCTTC. Together with reference TRBV7-2 and TRBJ2-1, the CDR3 gives the full variable domain: GAGVSQSPSNKVTEKGKDVELRCDPISGHTALYWYRQSLGQGLEFLIYFQGNSAPDKSGLPSDRFSAERTGGSVSTLTIQRTQQEDSAVYLCASSLLLSFLSNEQFFGPGTRLTVL.

The chain has TRBV19 and TRBJ2-1, with unresolved D. The V end was cut by 6 bases, the J end by 4 bases, with 7 bases between. Germline CDR1 and CDR2: LNHDA and SQIVND (reference sequence). The CDR3 covers 12 residues. CDR3 region: CASSLSYNEQFF. The CDR3 bases are TGTGCCAGTAGCCTGTCTTACAATGAGCAGTTCTTC.

This chain connects TRBV18 to TRBJ1-1, with D tentatively TRBD1 (6 bases). The CDR3 runs to 14 residues. Trimming stripped 3 bases from V and 11 bases from J, with 19 bases between. The V gene's germline CDR1 is KGHSH and CDR2 LQKENI. The CDR3 loop is CASSPQTTDSSAFF. The CDR3, as DNA: TGTGCCAGCTCACCGCAGACAACGGACAGTTCGGCTTTCTTT.

The CDR3 DNA reads TGTGCCAGCAGTGAAGCGGTGAACACTGAAGCTTTCTTT. Its translation: CASSEAVNTEAFF. The chain couples TRBV6-5 to TRBJ1-1, with unresolved D. Trimming removed 5 bases at V and 0 bases at J, with 7 bases between. Looked up from germline, CDR1 is MNHEY and CDR2 is SVGAGI. The CDR3 totals 13 residues.

The chain is built from TRBV5-1 and TRBJ1-4; D ambiguous. The V end was cut by 2 bases, the J end by 5 bases, with 13 bases between. The CDR3 runs 15 residues. Germline values: CDR1 SGHRS, CDR2 YFSETQ. CDR3 loop: CASSFTGFDNEKLFF. CDR3 in DNA: TGCGCCAGCAGCTTTACGGGGTTCGACAATGAAAAACTGTTTTTT.

The chain is built from TRBV28 and TRBJ2-7; 8 bases fit TRBD1. Germline trimming cut 2 bases from V and 4 bases from J; bases unmatched to any gene: 7. The CDR3 is 15 residues long. Germline CDR1 reads MDHEN; CDR2 reads SYDVKM. CDR3 DNA sequence: TGTGCCAGCAGTTTAGTTCGGGACAGGCTTTACGAGCAGTACTTC. This translates into CASSLVRDRLYEQYF.

As for this clone: Other nucleotide sequences in the sample specify the same CDR3. The gene calls are TRBV7-3 and TRBJ1-1, with TRBD1 as a possible D gene (6 bases). CDR3 size: 14 residues. V lost 4 bases, J lost 1 base, and 10 bases lay in between. Germline V gives CDR1 SGHTA, CDR2 FQGTGA. The chain's CDR3 is CASSSTGGNTEAFF. For the CDR3, the DNA is TGTGCCAGCAGCTCGACAGGAGGGAACACTGAAGCTTTCTTT. Together with reference TRBV7-3 and TRBJ1-1, the CDR3 gives the full variable domain: GAGVSQTPSNKVTEKGKYVELRCDPISGHTALYWYRQSLGQGPEFLIYFQGTGAADDSGLPNDRFFAVRPEGSVSTLKIQRTERGDSAVYLCASSSTGGNTEAFFGQGTRLTVV.

V usage is TRBV6-6 and J usage is TRBJ2-7; no reliable D call. The CDR3 is 14 amino acids. V gave up 2 bases and J gave up 9 bases, with 17 bases separating them. The germline CDR1 and CDR2 sequences are MNHNY and SVGAGI (reference sequence). For the CDR3, the DNA is TGTGCCAGCAGTTACGACCGGAGTGCTCCTGGGCAGTACTTC. Translating it yields CASSYDRSAPGQYF.

The rearrangement joins TRBV5-1 to TRBJ2-1; 13 bases line up with TRBD2. The CDR3 spans 16 residues. Germline CDR1 and CDR2: SGHRS and YFSETQ. J gave up 9 bases and V 0 bases, and 6 bases lay outside the gene matches. The CDR3 region has the DNA TGCGCCAGCAGCTTGGGTGGGACTAGCGGGACGATTGAGCAGTTCTTC. Protein sequence: CASSLGGTSGTIEQFF.

This clone was seen a few times. V is TRBV14 and J is TRBJ2-1; 11 positions agree with TRBD2. Trimming cost V 1 base and J 10 bases; bases outside gene matches: 9. Germline CDR1 is SGHDN and CDR2 is FVKESK. The CDR3 length is 16 residues. The DNA of the CDR3 is TGTGCCAGCAGCCAAGGACTAGCGGGGAACCATGGGGAGCAGTTCTTC. Translating gives CASSQGLAGNHGEQFF.

The chain employs TRBV6-6 and TRBJ2-7; no definite D call. The CDR3 extends over 14 amino acids. In germline, CDR1 is MNHNY, CDR2 SVGAGI (reference sequence). Trimming removed 6 bases at V and 4 bases at J, with 16 bases between. For the CDR3, the DNA is TGTGCCAGCAGGGAGAATCTTCAGTGGTACGAGCAGTACTTC. Translation gives CASRENLQWYEQYF.

The CDR3 sequence is CASSKTTGADGYTF. For the CDR3, the DNA is TGTGCCAGTAGTAAAACGACAGGGGCTGACGGCTACACCTTC. This chain joins TRBV19 and TRBJ1-2, with 8 bases aligning to TRBD1. The CDR3 sequence is 14 residues long. The junction had 9 bases not matched to a gene; V was cut back by 4 bases and J by 8 bases. CDR1 and CDR2 from the germline V gene are LNHDA and SQIVND (reference sequence).

The chain combines TRBV6-5 with TRBJ1-1; 9 nucleotides align to TRBD1. Germline trimming cut 0 bases from V and 3 bases from J; bases unmatched to any gene: 5. Germline-derived CDR1 and CDR2 are MNHEY and SVGAGI. The CDR3 contains 16 residues. As DNA, the CDR3 is TGTGCCAGCAGTTACTCGGAGCGACAGGGGGACACTGAAGCTTTCTTT. Its protein is CASSYSERQGDTEAFF.

Remarks on this clone: At one end, the junction sequence differs from germline, possibly due to a read error. The gene calls are TRBV30 and TRBJ1-2; TRBD1 agrees at 9 bases. The CDR3 length is 14 residues. CDR1 is GTSNPN and CDR2 is SVGIG in the germline V gene (reference sequence). CDR3 in amino acids: CAWRQQGARRGYPF. CDR3 nucleotides: TGTGCCTGGAGGCAACAGGGGGCAAGACGTGGCTACCCCTTC.

The rearrangement uses TRBV30 and TRBJ2-3, with TRBD1 matching over 9 bases. The CDR3 is made up of 18 amino acids. Germline trimming cut 2 bases from V and 4 bases from J; bases unmatched to any gene: 16. The germline V gene has CDR1 GTSNPN and CDR2 SVGIG (reference sequence). CDR3 residues: CAWSHRGRSPRRADTQYF. CDR3 nucleotides: TGTGCCTGGAGTCACAGGGGGCGCAGTCCCAGGAGGGCAGATACGCAGTATTTT.

This sequence joins TRBV2 and TRBJ2-1; 9 positions agree with TRBD2. CDR1 is SNHLY and CDR2 is FYNNEI in the germline V gene. V trimming: 4 bases; J trimming: 4 bases; junction bases outside the gene matches: 5. This CDR3 contains 15 residues. CDR3 DNA: TGTGCCAGCAGTGCGCTAGCGGGGACATACAATGAGCAGTTCTTC. Translating gives CASSALAGTYNEQFF.